The rows below give T cell receptor beta chains drawn from one sample of a study of shared clonotypes between healthy human individuals. The data were produced by immunoSEQ multiplex PCR, yet TCRdb's version contains in-frame clones alone and is incomplete. The repertoire includes 2 million to 2.5 million clones, roughly 93% of them detected once, and 0.39% sits in the top ten. Sequences were obtained from naive CD4+ T cells from PBMCs. These receptors were taken from a man between 18 and 29 years old in good health. Some clones in this sample may be carry-over from other donors' samples. CDR3s include the opening cysteine and the closing phenylalanine or tryptophan.

v_gene	len	CDR3aa
TRBV11-3	14	CASSSLGSAGELFF
TRBV2	15	CASSRDRGFNQPQHF
TRBV3-1/TRBV3-2	9	CASSQGTFF
TRBV28	13	CASSRQAPFEQYF
TRBV18	15	CASSPIQGYDYGYTF
TRBV5-1	16	CASSLGVSGSTDTQYF
TRBV5-6	16	CASSSGGSGLSYEQYF
TRBV19	19	CASSKRLAGSALPYNEQFF
TRBV5-1	15	CASSLAQGVNYGYTF
TRBV19	14	CASSWDYLTGELFF
TRBV28	17	CASRTGQGQLRWYGYTF
TRBV7-3	17	CASSLWGGPSSYNEQFF
TRBV2	13	CATGLGIPDTQYF
TRBV18	15	CASSPPGQGYEKLFF
TRBV7-3	14	CASSAGLEIDTQYF
TRBV29-1	13	CSVAGREPNIQYF
TRBV5-1	15	CASSPDRAQLYEQYF
TRBV5-4	15	CASSDRQGYQETQYF
TRBV5-4	12	CASSTKRRGYTF
TRBV10-3	15	CAISALPPSNYGYTF
TRBV7-2	11	CASSLEHEQYF
TRBV7-9	12	CASGTGDYGYTF
TRBV5-1	16	CASSLGPRQGWETQYF
TRBV19	14	CASRPSSQGAEQYF
TRBV2	12	CASSRGAYEQYF
TRBV5-1	16	CASSLLLAELQETQYF
TRBV10-3	15	CAITPLPSSTDTQYF
TRBV7-2	14	CASSPGQLNTEAFF
TRBV27	18	CASSRWTSGRYRYNEQFF
TRBV29-1	11	CSVAGNGELFF
TRBV7-2	15	CASSLDRGPLYEQYF
TRBV5-5	16	CASSLGPGQGPYGYTF
TRBV7-9	14	CASSLGQGYEKLFF
TRBV9	14	CASSPGLADNEQFF
TRBV7-3	15	CASSLAGGARETQYF
TRBV4-2	14	CASSQVSITEGYTF
TRBV11-3	13	CADREGHADTQYF
TRBV7-6	15	CASSLDGGAGSPLHF
TRBV29-1	15	CSVDLDLHGNYGYTF
TRBV19	14	CASSILTDTDTQYF
TRBV29-1	11	CSVGETYEQYF
TRBV10-1	15	CASSESGGPQETQYF
TRBV15	17	CATSRGAIAGPTDTQYF
TRBV28	14	CASSGGHANQPQHF
TRBV4-2	17	CASSQEGASAYTGELFF
TRBV5-1	15	CASRLGRTVTDTQYF
TRBV7-6	17	CASSPRERRPSSGELFF